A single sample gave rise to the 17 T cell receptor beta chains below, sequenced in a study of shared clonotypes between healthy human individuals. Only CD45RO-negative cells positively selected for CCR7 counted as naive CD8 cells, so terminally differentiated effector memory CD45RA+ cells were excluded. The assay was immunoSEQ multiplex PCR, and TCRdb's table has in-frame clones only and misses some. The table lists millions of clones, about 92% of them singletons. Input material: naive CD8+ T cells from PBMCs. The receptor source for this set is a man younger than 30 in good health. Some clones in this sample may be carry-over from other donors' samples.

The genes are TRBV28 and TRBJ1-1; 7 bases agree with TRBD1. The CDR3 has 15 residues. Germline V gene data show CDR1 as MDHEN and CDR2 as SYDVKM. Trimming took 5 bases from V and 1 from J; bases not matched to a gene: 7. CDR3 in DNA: TGTGCCAGCAGTGCAACAGGGGAAAGGAACACTGAAGCTTTCTTT. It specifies CASSATGERNTEAFF.

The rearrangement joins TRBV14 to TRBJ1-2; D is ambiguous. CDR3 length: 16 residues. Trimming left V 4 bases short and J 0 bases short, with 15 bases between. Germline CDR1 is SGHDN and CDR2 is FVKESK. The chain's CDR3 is CASSLGVRTTNYGYTF. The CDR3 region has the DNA TGTGCCAGCAGCCTAGGCGTAAGGACCACTAACTATGGCTACACCTTC.

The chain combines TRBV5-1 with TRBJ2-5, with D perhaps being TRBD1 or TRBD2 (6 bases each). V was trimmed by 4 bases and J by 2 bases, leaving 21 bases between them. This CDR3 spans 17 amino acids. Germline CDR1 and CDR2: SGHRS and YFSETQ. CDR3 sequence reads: CASSAEGTGQIQETQYF. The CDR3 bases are TGCGCCAGCAGCGCGGAGGGTACAGGACAGATACAAGAGACCCAGTACTTC.

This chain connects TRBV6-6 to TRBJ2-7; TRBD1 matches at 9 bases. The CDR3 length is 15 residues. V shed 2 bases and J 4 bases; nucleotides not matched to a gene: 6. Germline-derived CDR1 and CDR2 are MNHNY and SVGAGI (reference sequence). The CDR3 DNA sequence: TGTGCCAGCAGTTACCTCAAGGGGACAGGGTACGAGCAGTACTTC. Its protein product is CASSYLKGTGYEQYF.

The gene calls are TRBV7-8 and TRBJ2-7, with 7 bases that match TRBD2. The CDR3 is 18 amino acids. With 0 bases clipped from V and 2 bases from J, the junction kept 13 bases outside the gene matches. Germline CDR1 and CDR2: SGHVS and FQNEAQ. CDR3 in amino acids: CASSLALVGGSLTYEQYF. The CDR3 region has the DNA TGTGCCAGCAGCTTAGCGCTTGTTGGCGGGAGTCTGACCTACGAGCAGTACTTC. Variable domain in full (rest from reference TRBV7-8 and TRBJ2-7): GAGVSQSPRYKVAKRGQDVALRCDPISGHVSLFWYQQALGQGPEFLTYFQNEAQLDKSGLPSDRFFAERPEGSVSTLKIQRTQQEDSAVYLCASSLALVGGSLTYEQYFGPGTRLTVT.

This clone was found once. CDR3 sequence reads: CASSPSWTQYF. In nucleotides, the CDR3 is TGTGCCAGCAGCCCCTCGTGGACCCAGTACTTC. V is TRBV14 and J is TRBJ2-5; unclear D gene. Trimming shortened V by 4 bases and J by 7 bases, and 7 bases separated the two germline ends. CDR3 length: 11 amino acids. The germline V gene has CDR1 SGHDN and CDR2 FVKESK. The full variable domain, rest sourced from reference TRBV14 and TRBJ2-5, is EAGVTQFPSHSVIEKGQTVTLRCDPISGHDNLYWYRRVMGKEIKFLLHFVKESKQDESGMPNNRFLAERTGGTYSTLKVQPAELEDSGVYFCASSPSWTQYFGPGTRLLVL.

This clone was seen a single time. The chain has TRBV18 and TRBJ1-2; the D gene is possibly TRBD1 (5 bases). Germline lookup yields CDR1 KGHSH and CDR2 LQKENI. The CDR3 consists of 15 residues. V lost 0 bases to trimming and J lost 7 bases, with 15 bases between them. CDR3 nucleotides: TGTGCCAGCTCACCACCGTGGTTGGGGACCGGTGGCTACACCTTC. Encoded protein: CASSPPWLGTGGYTF.

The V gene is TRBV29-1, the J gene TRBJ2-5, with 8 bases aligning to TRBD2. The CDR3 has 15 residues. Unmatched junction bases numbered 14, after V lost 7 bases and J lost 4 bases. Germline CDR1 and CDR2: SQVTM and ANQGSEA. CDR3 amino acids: CSGIISGAKGETQYF. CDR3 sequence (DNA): TGCAGCGGGATAATTAGCGGGGCAAAAGGAGAGACCCAGTACTTC.

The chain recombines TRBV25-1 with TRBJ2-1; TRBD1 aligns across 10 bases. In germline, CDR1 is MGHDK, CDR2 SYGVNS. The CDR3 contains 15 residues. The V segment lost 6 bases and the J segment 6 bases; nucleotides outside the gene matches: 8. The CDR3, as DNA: TGTGCCAGCAGAAAACCGGGACAGGGGTCCAATGAGCAGTTCTTC. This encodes CASRKPGQGSNEQFF.

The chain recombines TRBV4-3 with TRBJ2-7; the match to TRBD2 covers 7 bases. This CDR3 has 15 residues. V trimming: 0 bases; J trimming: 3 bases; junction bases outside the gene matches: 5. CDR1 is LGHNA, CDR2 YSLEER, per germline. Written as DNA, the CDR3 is TGCGCCAGCAGCCAAGATGGGAGGGGTGGCTACGAGCAGTACTTC. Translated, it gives CASSQDGRGGYEQYF.

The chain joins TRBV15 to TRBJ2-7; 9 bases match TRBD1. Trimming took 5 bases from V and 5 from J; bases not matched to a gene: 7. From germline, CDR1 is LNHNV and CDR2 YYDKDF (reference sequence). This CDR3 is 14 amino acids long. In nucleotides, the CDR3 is TGTGCCACCAGCGGGGGACAGGGTTTTCACGAGCAGTACTTC. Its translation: CATSGGQGFHEQYF.

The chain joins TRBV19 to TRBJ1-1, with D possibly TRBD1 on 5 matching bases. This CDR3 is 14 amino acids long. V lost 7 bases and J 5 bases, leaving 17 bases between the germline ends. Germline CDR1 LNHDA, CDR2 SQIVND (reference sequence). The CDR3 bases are TGTGCCAGTACCCCAGGTCGCAGGGCGACTGAAGCTTTCTTT. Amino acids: CASTPGRRATEAFF.

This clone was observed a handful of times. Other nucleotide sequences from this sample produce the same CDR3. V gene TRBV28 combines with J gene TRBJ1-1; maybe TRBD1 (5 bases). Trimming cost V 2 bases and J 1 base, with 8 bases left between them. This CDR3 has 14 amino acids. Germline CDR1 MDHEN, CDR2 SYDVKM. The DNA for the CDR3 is TGTGCCAGCAGTTTAGGCCAGGGGAACACTGAAGCTTTCTTT. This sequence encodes CASSLGQGNTEAFF.

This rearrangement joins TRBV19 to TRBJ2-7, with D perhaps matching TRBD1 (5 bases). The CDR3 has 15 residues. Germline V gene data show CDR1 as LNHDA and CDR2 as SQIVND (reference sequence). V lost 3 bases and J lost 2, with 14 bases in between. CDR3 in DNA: TGTGCCAGTAGTATTAGACATACAGGCACCTACGAGCAGTACTTC. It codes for CASSIRHTGTYEQYF. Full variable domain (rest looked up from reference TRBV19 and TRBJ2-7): DGGITQSPKYLFRKEGQNVTLSCEQNLNHDAMYWYRQDPGQGLRLIYYSQIVNDFQKGDIAEGYSVSREKKESFPLTVTSAQKNPTAFYLCASSIRHTGTYEQYFGPGTRLTVT.

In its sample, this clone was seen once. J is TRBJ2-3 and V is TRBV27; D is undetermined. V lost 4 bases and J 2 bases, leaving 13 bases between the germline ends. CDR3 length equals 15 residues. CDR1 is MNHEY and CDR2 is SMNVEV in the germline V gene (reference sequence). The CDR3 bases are TGTGCCAGCAGTTCTTCTAGGCTCCCCACAGATACGCAGTATTTT. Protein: CASSSSRLPTDTQYF.

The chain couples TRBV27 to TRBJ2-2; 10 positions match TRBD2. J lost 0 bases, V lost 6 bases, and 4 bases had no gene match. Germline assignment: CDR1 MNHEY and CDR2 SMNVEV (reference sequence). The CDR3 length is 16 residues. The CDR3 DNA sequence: TGTGCCAGCAGCACTACTAGCGGGGCGAACACCGGGGAGCTGTTTTTT. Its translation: CASSTTSGANTGELFF.

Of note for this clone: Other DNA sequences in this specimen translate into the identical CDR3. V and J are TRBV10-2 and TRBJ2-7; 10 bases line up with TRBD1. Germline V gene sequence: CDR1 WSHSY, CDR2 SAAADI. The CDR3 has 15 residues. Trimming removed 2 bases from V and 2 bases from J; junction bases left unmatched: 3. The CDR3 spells CASSEAGQGTYEQYF. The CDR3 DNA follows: TGCGCCAGCAGTGAGGCGGGACAGGGGACCTACGAGCAGTACTTC.